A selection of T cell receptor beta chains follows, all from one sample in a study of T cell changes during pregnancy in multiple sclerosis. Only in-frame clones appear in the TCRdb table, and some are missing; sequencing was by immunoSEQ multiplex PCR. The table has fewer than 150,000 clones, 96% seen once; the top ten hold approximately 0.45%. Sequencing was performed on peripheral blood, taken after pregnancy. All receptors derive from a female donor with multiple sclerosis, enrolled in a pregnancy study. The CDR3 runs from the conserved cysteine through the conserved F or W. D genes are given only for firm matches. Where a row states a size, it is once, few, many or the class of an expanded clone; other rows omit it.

cdr3_nt: TGTGCCAGCAGTCCTTCGGGTAGCGGGAGATTTGAGCAGTTCTTC
cdr3_aa: CASSPSGSGRFEQFF
v_call: TRBV6-6
clone_size: NA
d_call: TRBD2
j_call: TRBJ2-1

cdr3_nt: TGTGCCAGCAGCTTCTCGAACACTGAAGCTTTCTTT
cdr3_aa: CASSFSNTEAFF
v_call: TRBV7-9
clone_size: NA
d_call: NA
j_call: TRBJ1-1

cdr3_nt: TGTGCCAGCAGCTTGCCCGGGACAGGGGGAGAAAAACTGTTTTTT
cdr3_aa: CASSLPGTGGEKLFF
v_call: TRBV5-6
clone_size: NA
d_call: TRBD1
j_call: TRBJ1-4

cdr3_nt: TGTGCCACCCCACTCAGGGGGACTGAAGCTTTCTTT
cdr3_aa: CATPLRGTEAFF
v_call: TRBV2
clone_size: once
d_call: TRBD1
j_call: TRBJ1-1

cdr3_nt: TGTGCCAGCAGTGCGGGAGGCACAGATACGCAGTATTTT
cdr3_aa: CASSAGGTDTQYF
v_call: TRBV6-4
clone_size: NA
d_call: NA
j_call: TRBJ2-3

cdr3_nt: TGTGCCAGCACCTTAGGGACTAACCTCTACGAGCAGTACTTC
cdr3_aa: CASTLGTNLYEQYF
v_call: TRBV7-2
clone_size: NA
d_call: TRBD2
j_call: TRBJ2-7

cdr3_nt: TGTGCCAGCAGCAGAAGGGGTACCACAGATACGCAGTATTTT
cdr3_aa: CASSRRGTTDTQYF
v_call: TRBV6-5
clone_size: once
d_call: NA
j_call: TRBJ2-3

cdr3_nt: TGTGCCAGCAGCTTATTTCTGGGAGCGGGCACAGATACGCAGTATTTT
cdr3_aa: CASSLFLGAGTDTQYF
v_call: TRBV7-2
clone_size: NA
d_call: NA
j_call: TRBJ2-3

cdr3_nt: TGTGCCAGCAGTCGGAGCTCCGGGACAGGGAGTGAAGCTTTCTTT
cdr3_aa: CASSRSSGTGSEAFF
v_call: TRBV25-1
clone_size: NA
d_call: TRBD1
j_call: TRBJ1-1

cdr3_nt: TGTGCCAGCAGCCAAGGAAGGGGGCAGTCCGGAGGGGACGAGCAGTACTTC
cdr3_aa: CASSQGRGQSGGDEQYF
v_call: TRBV4-2
clone_size: NA
d_call: NA
j_call: TRBJ2-7

cdr3_nt: TGTGCCAGCAGTTTGTCACAGGTGACAACTGAAGCTTTCTTT
cdr3_aa: CASSLSQVTTEAFF
v_call: TRBV28
clone_size: NA
d_call: NA
j_call: TRBJ1-1

cdr3_nt: TGTGCCAGCAGCGGAGTAACGGGAGCCTCCTACGAGCAGTACTTC
cdr3_aa: CASSGVTGASYEQYF
v_call: TRBV7-9
clone_size: NA
d_call: NA
j_call: TRBJ2-7

cdr3_nt: TGTGCCAGCAGCTTAACAGGGGGTGAAGACTATGGCTACACCTTC
cdr3_aa: CASSLTGGEDYGYTF
v_call: TRBV7-3
clone_size: NA
d_call: NA
j_call: TRBJ1-2

cdr3_nt: TGTGCCAGCAGCGTGACTAGGTTGACGAATACGCAGTATTTT
cdr3_aa: CASSVTRLTNTQYF
v_call: TRBV7-2
clone_size: NA
d_call: NA
j_call: TRBJ2-3

cdr3_nt: TGTGCCAGTAGTATTTATGGCGGAGTCTACAATGAGCAGTTCTTC
cdr3_aa: CASSIYGGVYNEQFF
v_call: TRBV19
clone_size: NA
d_call: NA
j_call: TRBJ2-1

cdr3_nt: TGTGCCAGCAGCTTAGACCGGGACTTCTCCTACGAGCAGTACTTC
cdr3_aa: CASSLDRDFSYEQYF
v_call: TRBV7-9
clone_size: NA
d_call: NA
j_call: TRBJ2-7

cdr3_nt: TGTGCCAGCAGTGACGTGCTAAACACCGGGGAGCTGTTTTTT
cdr3_aa: CASSDVLNTGELFF
v_call: TRBV25-1
clone_size: NA
d_call: NA
j_call: TRBJ2-2

cdr3_nt: TGTGCCGCCGGACAGGTCTATGGCTACACCTTC
cdr3_aa: CAAGQVYGYTF
v_call: TRBV30
clone_size: once
d_call: TRBD1
j_call: TRBJ1-2

cdr3_nt: TGTGCCAGCAGTTTAGCAGGGGGCGGGGATGGCTACACCTTC
cdr3_aa: CASSLAGGGDGYTF
v_call: TRBV28
clone_size: NA
d_call: TRBD1
j_call: TRBJ1-2

cdr3_nt: TGTGCCAGCAGTGGACAGGCGAAGGTTGGAAACACCATATATTTT
cdr3_aa: CASSGQAKVGNTIYF
v_call: TRBV28
clone_size: NA
d_call: TRBD1
j_call: TRBJ1-3

cdr3_nt: TGTGCCAGTAGTAGTCACTTCTCCGGACAGGGTATAGAGCAGTACTTC
cdr3_aa: CASSSHFSGQGIEQYF
v_call: TRBV19
clone_size: NA
d_call: TRBD1
j_call: TRBJ2-7

cdr3_nt: TGTGCCAGCAGTCCTGACCGCCACAGTAACAATGAGCAGTTCTTC
cdr3_aa: CASSPDRHSNNEQFF
v_call: TRBV25-1
clone_size: NA
d_call: NA
j_call: TRBJ2-1

cdr3_nt: TGTGCCAGCAGCTTAGCCATCCGGGTCAGCTCCTACGAGCAGTACTTC
cdr3_aa: CASSLAIRVSSYEQYF
v_call: TRBV7-8
clone_size: NA
d_call: NA
j_call: TRBJ2-7

cdr3_nt: TGTGCCAGCAGCTACCGGGACTCGACGAGCTCCTACGAGCAGTACTTC
cdr3_aa: CASSYRDSTSSYEQYF
v_call: TRBV11-2
clone_size: NA
d_call: NA
j_call: TRBJ2-7

cdr3_nt: TGTGCCAGCCGGGTCAGTGGCGGGAACACTGAAGCTTTCTTT
cdr3_aa: CASRVSGGNTEAFF
v_call: TRBV27
clone_size: NA
d_call: NA
j_call: TRBJ1-1

cdr3_nt: TGCAGCGTGCCGGGACAGGGACTGGTGGACTATGGCTACACCTTC
cdr3_aa: CSVPGQGLVDYGYTF
v_call: TRBV29-1
clone_size: once
d_call: TRBD1
j_call: TRBJ1-2

cdr3_nt: TGTGCCAGCAGTTTAGACAGGAGAGCCTACGAGCAGTACTTC
cdr3_aa: CASSLDRRAYEQYF
v_call: TRBV6-1
clone_size: NA
d_call: NA
j_call: TRBJ2-7

cdr3_nt: TGTGCCAGCAGTTCACCCGGGAGTAGGGCCTACAATGAGCAGTTCTTC
cdr3_aa: CASSSPGSRAYNEQFF
v_call: TRBV27
clone_size: NA
d_call: NA
j_call: TRBJ2-1

cdr3_nt: TGTGCCAGCAGTTATGTCAGACAGAGCCAAGAGACCCAGTACTTC
cdr3_aa: CASSYVRQSQETQYF
v_call: TRBV28
clone_size: NA
d_call: NA
j_call: TRBJ2-5

cdr3_nt: TGCAGCGTTCAGGCAGGGAGGTATGGCTACACCTTC
cdr3_aa: CSVQAGRYGYTF
v_call: TRBV29-1
clone_size: NA
d_call: NA
j_call: TRBJ1-2

cdr3_nt: TGTGCCAGCAGCTTAACGGGGACACTTCTCTATGGCTACACCTTC
cdr3_aa: CASSLTGTLLYGYTF
v_call: TRBV7-9
clone_size: NA
d_call: NA
j_call: TRBJ1-2

cdr3_nt: TGTGCCAGCTCCCATCTTGCGGGAATTGGCTACACCTTC
cdr3_aa: CASSHLAGIGYTF
v_call: TRBV9
clone_size: NA
d_call: NA
j_call: TRBJ1-2

cdr3_nt: TGTGCCAGCAGTTTAGAACAGGGGGTCGCTGGAAACACCATATATTTT
cdr3_aa: CASSLEQGVAGNTIYF
v_call: TRBV6-6
clone_size: once
d_call: TRBD1
j_call: TRBJ1-3

cdr3_nt: TGTGCCAGCAGTGAAACAGGGAATCAGCCCCAGCATTTT
cdr3_aa: CASSETGNQPQHF
v_call: TRBV6-1
clone_size: NA
d_call: NA
j_call: TRBJ1-5

cdr3_nt: TGCGCCAGCAGCCAAGTCTACAGGGTAGGCAATCAGCCCCAGCATTTT
cdr3_aa: CASSQVYRVGNQPQHF
v_call: TRBV4-1
clone_size: NA
d_call: NA
j_call: TRBJ1-5

cdr3_nt: TGCAGCGCAGCAAACAGGGGTCTAAAGTTCTACGAGCAGTACTTC
cdr3_aa: CSAANRGLKFYEQYF
v_call: TRBV29-1
clone_size: NA
d_call: TRBD1
j_call: TRBJ2-7

cdr3_nt: TGTGCCAGCAGCCACCAGGGGTCCTATGGCTACACCTTC
cdr3_aa: CASSHQGSYGYTF
v_call: TRBV11-1
clone_size: NA
d_call: NA
j_call: TRBJ1-2

cdr3_nt: TGTGCCAGCAGAAGCCCTAGCGGAAGCACAGATACGCAGTATTTT
cdr3_aa: CASRSPSGSTDTQYF
v_call: TRBV2
clone_size: once
d_call: TRBD2
j_call: TRBJ2-3

cdr3_nt: TGTGCCAGCGGCTCGAAAGGGGACAGCTTACCTCTTGTGGGCACAGATACGCAGTATTTT
cdr3_aa: CASGSKGDSLPLVGTDTQYF
v_call: TRBV21-1
clone_size: NA
d_call: NA
j_call: TRBJ2-3

cdr3_nt: TGTGCCAGCAGCCCCAGCCAGGGCGGCTCCTACGAGCAGTACTTC
cdr3_aa: CASSPSQGGSYEQYF
v_call: TRBV9
clone_size: NA
d_call: NA
j_call: TRBJ2-7

cdr3_nt: TGCGCCAGCAGCTTCTCCGGGGACACAGTCCAGTACTTC
cdr3_aa: CASSFSGDTVQYF
v_call: TRBV5-1
clone_size: NA
d_call: NA
j_call: TRBJ2-5